This T cell receptor (beta chain) appears in the sequencing data of a study of memory CD4+ T cells and cytomegalovirus serostatus. Study-wide background: Donors were healthy Belgian adults, several CMV seropositive and approximately 23 seronegative.

The study's findings and limits: Each of roughly 65 CMV-associated TCRbeta sequences occurred in one to five individuals.

Profiled with immunoSEQ multiplex PCR; TCRdb holds only in-frame clones, not every one. The sample carries about 100,000 clones, roughly 80% recorded once. V was shortened by 6 bases and J by 3 bases, with 12 bases between the two germline ends. CDR3 length: 14 amino acids. Germline assignment: CDR1 MDHEN and CDR2 SYDVKM. The sort gate was single viable CD3+CD4+CD8-CD45RO+ cells for memory CD4+ T cells. Donors' CMV status reflects serum IgG against pp150, pp28, p38, p52. After thawing, CD4+ T cells were positively selected. To note about this clone: The antigen is undetermined.

Sequences were obtained from memory CD4+ T cells from blood. The chain couples TRBV28 to TRBJ2-1; a weak D match, TRBD2 (6 bases). This TCR came from an adult in good health and CMV-seropositive. The CDR3 protein is CASRTGLNYNEQFF. Here the CDR3 DNA reads TGTGCCAGCAGAACGGGACTCAACTACAATGAGCAGTTCTTC. Full variable domain (remainder filled in from reference TRBV28 and TRBJ2-1): DVKVTQSSRYLVKRTGEKVFLECVQDMDHENMFWYRQDPGLGLRLIYFSYDVKMKEKGDIPEGYSVSREKKERFSLILESASTNQTSMYLCASRTGLNYNEQFFGPGTRLTVL.